These 29 T cell receptor beta chains were all obtained from the same sample, sequenced in a study of blood T cell repertoires in COVID-19. Profiling relied on immunoSEQ multiplex PCR, and the TCRdb table lists in-frame clones only, not all of them. Here the sample spans roughly 170,000 clones, about 83% being singletons. The sample comprised peripheral blood. The receptor source for this set is a woman younger than 30 who had recovered from COVID-19.

The rearrangement joins TRBV11-2 to TRBJ2-5, with TRBD1 as a possible D gene (5 bases). CDR1 is SGHAT and CDR2 is FQNNGV in the germline V gene. V shed 5 bases and J shed 5 bases, with 24 bases lying between them. CDR3 size: 17 residues. The CDR3 DNA reads TGTGCCAGCAGCATCTCCATCGGGCAGGGAAAGGCGGAGACCCAGTACTTC. The encoded protein is CASSISIGQGKAETQYF.

This chain uses TRBV29-1 with TRBJ2-2; D is possibly TRBD1 (6 bases). The V gene's germline CDR1 is SQVTM and CDR2 ANQGSEA. V shed 7 bases and J shed 4 bases, with 16 bases lying between them. The CDR3 has 14 residues. The CDR3 protein is CSAPTGAGTGELFF. In nucleotides, the CDR3 is TGCAGCGCTCCGACAGGCGCTGGCACCGGGGAGCTGTTTTTT.

The chain carries TRBV19 and TRBJ1-2, with unresolved D. The CDR3 totals 12 residues. CDR1 and CDR2 from the germline V gene are LNHDA and SQIVND (reference sequence). V was cut by 11 bases and J by 4 bases, with 14 bases left in between. DNA of the CDR3: TGTGCCGTACCTAGCGGAGCCTATGGCTACACCTTC. Amino acids: CAVPSGAYGYTF.

V and J are TRBV2 and TRBJ1-6; tentative D call: TRBD1 (5 bases). CDR1 is SNHLY, CDR2 FYNNEI, per germline. The CDR3 consists of 20 residues. V was trimmed by 1 base and J by 4 bases, leaving 23 bases between them. In nucleotides, the CDR3 is TGTGCCAGCAGTGAAGTTGGGCAGGGAGGGCTAAAGCTTTATAATTCACCCCTCCACTTT. It specifies CASSEVGQGGLKLYNSPLHF.

This chain connects TRBV4-3 to TRBJ1-1; no clear D. V lost 1 base to trimming and J lost 1 base, with 19 bases between them. The CDR3 length is 18 residues. The germline CDR1 and CDR2 sequences are LGHNA and YSLEER. The CDR3 protein is CASSQGGSLFLPNTEAFF. The CDR3 DNA reads as TGCGCCAGCAGCCAAGGAGGCAGCCTGTTTTTGCCGAACACTGAAGCTTTCTTT.

The rearrangement links TRBV4-1 to TRBJ1-2, with 7 bases matching TRBD1. The CDR3 covers 13 residues. Trimming took 6 bases from V and 7 from J; bases not matched to a gene: 8. CDR1 and CDR2 from the germline V gene are MGHRA and YSYEKL. This CDR3 reads CASSHDRVGGYTF. CDR3 nucleotides: TGCGCCAGCAGTCATGACAGGGTTGGTGGCTACACCTTC.

This clone was counted once. The J gene is TRBJ2-2, the V gene TRBV24-1; 9 bases line up with TRBD1. The CDR3 runs 16 residues. V was clipped by 5 bases and J by 7 bases; unmatched bases: 10. CDR1 is KGHDR, CDR2 SFDVKD, per germline. The CDR3 sequence: CATSASTGGDVGELFF. The CDR3 region has the DNA TGTGCCACCAGTGCCTCGACAGGGGGTGATGTCGGGGAGCTGTTTTTT.

This clone is a singleton in its sample. The chain employs TRBV29-1 and TRBJ2-5, with a weak D call TRBD1 (6 bases). V was shortened by 7 bases and J by 2 bases, with 14 bases between the two germline ends. Germline CDR1 is SQVTM and CDR2 is ANQGSEA. The length of the CDR3 is 13 residues. Here the CDR3 DNA reads TGCAGCGCCGCAAGAACAGGGCAAGAGACCCAGTACTTC. It specifies CSAARTGQETQYF.

The chain has TRBV18 and TRBJ1-1; 9 bases align to TRBD1. Germline V gene lookup returns CDR1 KGHSH and CDR2 LQKENI. CDR3 length equals 15 residues. Trimming took 6 bases from V and 12 from J; bases not matched to a gene: 17. The CDR3 DNA reads TGTGCCAGCTCGTGGGGACAGGGTGAGGGGCTGCTTACTTTCTTT. Protein sequence: CASSWGQGEGLLTFF. Together with reference TRBV18 and TRBJ1-1, the CDR3 gives the full variable domain: NAGVMQNPRHLVRRRGQEARLRCSPMKGHSHVYWYRQLPEEGLKFMVYLQKENIIDESGMPKERFSAEFPKEGPSILRIQQVVRGDSAAYFCASSWGQGEGLLTFFGQGTRLTVV.

The CDR3 reads CASSLQGGSYNEQFF. In nucleotides, the CDR3 is TGTGCCAGCAGCTTGCAGGGAGGCTCCTACAATGAGCAGTTCTTC. V usage is TRBV5-6 and J usage is TRBJ2-1; maybe TRBD2 (6 bases). Trimming removed 1 base at V and 0 bases at J, with 8 bases between. There are 15 residues in the CDR3. Looked up from germline, CDR1 is SGHDT and CDR2 is YYEEEE. The entire variable domain, with the rest obtained from reference TRBV5-6 and TRBJ2-1, is as follows: DAGVTQSPTHLIKTRGQQVTLRCSPKSGHDTVSWYQQALGQGPQFIFQYYEEEERQRGNFPDRFSGHQFPNYSSELNVNALLLGDSALYLCASSLQGGSYNEQFFGPGTRLTVL.

The chain recombines TRBV4-2 with TRBJ2-7, with 10 positions matching TRBD2. Per the germline V gene, CDR1 is LGHNA and CDR2 is YNFKEQ. The ends lost 1 base at V and 3 bases at J; junction bases unmatched: 9. CDR3 length: 17 residues. CDR3 DNA: TGTGCCAGCAGCCAAGTGGCCGAGCGGGGGGGTAGCTACGAGCAGTACTTC. This codes for CASSQVAERGGSYEQYF.

CDR3 loop: CASSQEPGQQLFF. CDR3 DNA sequence: TGCGCCAGCAGCCAAGAACCCGGACAGCAACTGTTTTTT. The chain uses TRBV4-3 and TRBJ1-4; D possibly corresponds to TRBD1 (6 bases). This CDR3 spans 13 amino acids. CDR1 and CDR2 (germline): LGHNA, YSLEER. V was trimmed by 0 bases and J by 12 bases, leaving 11 bases between them.

This chain connects TRBV12-3 or TRBV12-4 to TRBJ2-1; 7 bases align to TRBD2. This CDR3 is built from 12 residues. V trimming: 6 bases; J trimming: 7 bases; junction bases outside the gene matches: 3. The CDR3 bases are TGTGCCAGCAGCCTGGGGGGGAATGAGCAGTTCTTC. Its protein is CASSLGGNEQFF.

Only a few counts were recorded for this clone. V usage is TRBV7-8 and J usage is TRBJ2-1, with 11 bases lining up with TRBD2. The germline CDR1 and CDR2 sequences are SGHVS and FQNEAQ. The CDR3 runs to 16 residues. After removal of 0 bases from V and 4 bases from J, the junction contained 2 bases not matched to a gene. DNA of the CDR3: TGTGCCAGCAGCTTAGCGTCTAGCGGGGGGTACAATGAGCAGTTCTTC. The encoded protein is CASSLASSGGYNEQFF.

The chain carries TRBV27 and TRBJ2-1; 8 bases align to TRBD2. The CDR3 runs 14 residues. Losses at the gene ends were 3 bases for V and 7 bases for J; bases not matched to a gene: 5. Germline values: CDR1 MNHEY, CDR2 SMNVEV (reference sequence). CDR3 bases: TGTGCCAGCAGTTTGGCTAGCGGGTGGAATGAGCAGTTCTTC. This encodes CASSLASGWNEQFF.

This clone was counted a single time. V and J are TRBV15 and TRBJ2-1, with 7 bases identical to TRBD2. Germline V gene data show CDR1 as LNHNV and CDR2 as YYDKDF (reference sequence). V was clipped by 0 bases and J by 4 bases; unmatched bases: 6. The CDR3 consists of 16 residues. CDR3 DNA sequence: TGTGCCACCAGCAGAGATGGGAGGCGGGAGTACAATGAGCAGTTCTTC. It translates to CATSRDGRREYNEQFF.

This rearrangement joins TRBV4-3 to TRBJ2-1; possibly TRBD2 for D (6 bases). The ends were cut back, 0 bases at V and 5 bases at J, with 17 bases in the middle. Germline CDR1 is LGHNA and CDR2 is YSLEER. The CDR3 is 17 residues long. CDR3 protein: CASSQDLGRDWHNEQFF. The CDR3 DNA reads as TGCGCCAGCAGCCAAGATCTAGGCCGGGACTGGCACAATGAGCAGTTCTTC.

V gene TRBV29-1 combines with J gene TRBJ2-3; D is possibly TRBD1 (5 bases). Germline V gene data show CDR1 as SQVTM and CDR2 as ANQGSEA. V was pared by 3 bases and J by 4 bases, with 14 bases between. The CDR3 consists of 14 residues. The CDR3 DNA reads as TGCAGCGTTGAGTTTGGGGCAAGGGCAGATACGCAGTATTTT. This gives the protein CSVEFGARADTQYF.

V usage is TRBV9 and J usage is TRBJ2-2; weak D call: TRBD2 (5 bases). Germline-derived CDR1 and CDR2 are SGDLS and YYNGEE. This CDR3 is built from 17 residues. With 5 bases removed from V and 1 base from J, the gap between germline ends came to 18 bases. The CDR3 loop is CASSHLLGSGNTGELFF. As DNA, the CDR3 is TGTGCCAGCAGTCATCTTCTGGGGAGCGGGAACACCGGGGAGCTGTTTTTT. Full variable domain (missing parts from reference TRBV9 and TRBJ2-2): DSGVTQTPKHLITATGQRVTLRCSPRSGDLSVYWYQQSLDQGLQFLIQYYNGEERAKGNILERFSAQQFPDLHSELNLSSLELGDSALYFCASSHLLGSGNTGELFFGEGSRLTVL.

The chain has TRBV7-9 and TRBJ2-5; D perhaps matches TRBD2 (7 bases). Germline CDR1 reads SEHNR; CDR2 reads FQNEAQ (reference sequence). Trimming shortened V by 7 bases and J by 3 bases, and 12 bases separated the two germline ends. The CDR3 is 13 residues long. In DNA, the CDR3 is TGTGCCAGCACCCTAGGGGGGGAAGAGACCCAGTACTTC. The encoded protein is CASTLGGEETQYF.

The chain links TRBV6-1 to TRBJ1-3; TRBD1 matches at 8 bases. J was trimmed by 1 base and V by 4 bases; bases with no gene match: 6. This CDR3 is built from 16 residues. CDR1 MNHNS and CDR2 SASEGT come from the germline V gene. CDR3 loop: CASSVTGGRSGNTIYF. In nucleotides, the CDR3 is TGTGCCAGCAGTGTAACAGGGGGAAGGTCTGGAAACACCATATATTTT.

The chain carries TRBV9 and TRBJ2-3, with 11 positions matching TRBD1. Unmatched junction bases numbered 6, after V lost 0 bases and J lost 3 bases. The CDR3 runs to 17 residues. Germline values: CDR1 SGDLS, CDR2 YYNGEE. CDR3 amino acids: CASSVARGTGGTDTQYF. Here the CDR3 DNA reads TGTGCCAGCAGCGTAGCTAGGGGGACAGGGGGTACAGATACGCAGTATTTT.

J is TRBJ2-7 and V is TRBV6-5, with D maybe TRBD1 (5 bases). The CDR3 consists of 11 residues. The germline V gene encodes CDR1 MNHEY and CDR2 SVGAGI. V was clipped by 6 bases and J by 3 bases, with 6 bases between them. The CDR3 loop is CASSDSYEQYV. DNA for the CDR3: TGTGCCAGCAGCGACAGCTACGAGCAGTACGTC.

This clone has only one observation. The chain is built from TRBV4-3 and TRBJ2-1; 9 bases line up with TRBD2. With V trimmed by 4 bases and J by 3 bases, 4 bases remained unmatched. CDR1 and CDR2 from the germline V gene are LGHNA and YSLEER. The CDR3 consists of 15 residues. DNA for the CDR3: TGCGCCAGCAGCCCCGGACTAGCGAACTACAATGAGCAGTTCTTC. Encoded protein: CASSPGLANYNEQFF.

The rearrangement uses TRBV5-1 and TRBJ2-3; TRBD2 might be the D (7 bases). Deletions cut 4 bases from V and 6 bases from J, with 18 bases between. From germline, CDR1 is SGHRS and CDR2 YFSETQ. The CDR3 spans 15 residues. CDR3 DNA: TGCGCCAGCAGCCGCGTTGAGGGGGGGGCGGATACGCAGTATTTT. Translated: CASSRVEGGADTQYF.

The chain couples TRBV7-3 to TRBJ1-1; unclear D gene. Trimming cost V 2 bases and J 4 bases, with 8 bases left between them. The germline V gene has CDR1 SGHTA and CDR2 FQGTGA. The CDR3 spans 13 residues. The CDR3: CASSLERGTEAFF. CDR3 in DNA: TGTGCCAGCAGCTTAGAACGGGGCACTGAAGCTTTCTTT.

This sequence joins TRBV2 and TRBJ2-1; D may be TRBD2 (5 bases). The CDR3 consists of 15 residues. Germline CDR1 SNHLY, CDR2 FYNNEI. Trimming pared 1 base from V and 8 bases from J, leaving 15 bases between. CDR3 sequence (DNA): TGTGCCAGCAGTGAAGACCCACCGGGGTGGTATGAGCAGTTCTTC. This encodes CASSEDPPGWYEQFF.

The V and J genes are TRBV18 and TRBJ2-3; TRBD2 agrees at 12 bases. The CDR3 is 17 amino acids. Trimming cost V 2 bases and J 4 bases; bases outside gene matches: 7. Germline assignment: CDR1 KGHSH and CDR2 LQKENI. The CDR3 spells CASSPLGLAGGPDTQYF. In DNA form, the CDR3 reads TGTGCCAGCTCACCATTGGGTCTAGCGGGAGGGCCAGATACGCAGTATTTT. Full variable domain (rest looked up from reference TRBV18 and TRBJ2-3): NAGVMQNPRHLVRRRGQEARLRCSPMKGHSHVYWYRQLPEEGLKFMVYLQKENIIDESGMPKERFSAEFPKEGPSILRIQQVVRGDSAAYFCASSPLGLAGGPDTQYFGPGTRLTVL.

The chain uses TRBV27 and TRBJ1-2, with D tentatively TRBD1 (6 bases). The germline V gene has CDR1 MNHEY and CDR2 SMNVEV (reference sequence). This CDR3 has 13 residues. Trimming left V 6 bases short and J 1 base short, with 9 bases between. The CDR3 sequence is CASRVQGNYGYTF. In DNA, the CDR3 is TGTGCCAGCAGGGTACAGGGTAACTATGGCTACACCTTC.